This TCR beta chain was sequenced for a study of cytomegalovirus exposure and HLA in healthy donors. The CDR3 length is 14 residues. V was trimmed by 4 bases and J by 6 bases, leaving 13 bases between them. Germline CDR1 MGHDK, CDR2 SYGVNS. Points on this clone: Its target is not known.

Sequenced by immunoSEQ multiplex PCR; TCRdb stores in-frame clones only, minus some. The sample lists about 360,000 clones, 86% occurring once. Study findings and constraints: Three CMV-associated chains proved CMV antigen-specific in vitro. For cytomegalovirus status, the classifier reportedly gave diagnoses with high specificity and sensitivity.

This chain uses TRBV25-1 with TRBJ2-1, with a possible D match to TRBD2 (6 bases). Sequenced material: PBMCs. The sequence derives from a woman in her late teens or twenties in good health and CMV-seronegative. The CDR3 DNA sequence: TGTGCCAGCAGTGCCCTAACTAGCCGCAATGAGCAGTTCTTC. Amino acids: CASSALTSRNEQFF.